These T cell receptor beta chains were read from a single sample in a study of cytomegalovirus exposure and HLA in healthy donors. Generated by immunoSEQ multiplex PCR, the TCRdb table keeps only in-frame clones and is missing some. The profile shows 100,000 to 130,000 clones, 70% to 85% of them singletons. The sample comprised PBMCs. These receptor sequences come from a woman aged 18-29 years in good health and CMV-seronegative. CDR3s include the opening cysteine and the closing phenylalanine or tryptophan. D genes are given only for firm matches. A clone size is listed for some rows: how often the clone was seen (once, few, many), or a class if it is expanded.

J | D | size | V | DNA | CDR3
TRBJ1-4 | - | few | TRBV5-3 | TGTGCCAGAAGCTTGACAGGAGGGTGGGAAAAACTGTTTTTT | CARSLTGGWEKLFF
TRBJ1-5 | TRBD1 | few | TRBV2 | TGTGCCAGCAAGCAGGGGGAGGTCAATCAGCCCCAGCATTTT | CASKQGEVNQPQHF
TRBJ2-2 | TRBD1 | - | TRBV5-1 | TGCGCCAGCAGCTTACTGGGACAGAGCAACACCGGGGAGCTGTTTTTT | CASSLLGQSNTGELFF
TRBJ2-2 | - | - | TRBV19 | TGTGCCAGTAGTATAGATATCCCCCCGGTAACGGTCGGGGAGCTGTTTTTT | CASSIDIPPVTVGELFF
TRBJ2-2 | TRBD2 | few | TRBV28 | TGTGCCAGCAGGTCTACCTCCGGGACTAGCGGGGGCGGCACCGGGGAGCTGTTTTTT | CASRSTSGTSGGGTGELFF
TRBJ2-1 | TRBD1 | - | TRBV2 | TGTGCCAGCAGTTGGGACAGGGGGCGCGACAATGAGCAGTTCTTC | CASSWDRGRDNEQFF
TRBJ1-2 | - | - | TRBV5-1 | TGCGCCAGCAGCTTGGACAGCTATGGCTACACCTTC | CASSLDSYGYTF
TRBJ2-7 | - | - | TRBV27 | TGTGCCAGCAGTTTATATGGCGGAGTAGCCTACGAGCAGTACTTC | CASSLYGGVAYEQYF
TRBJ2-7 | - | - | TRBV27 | TGTGCCAGCAGCCCACTGCCCGGCGAGCAGTACTTC | CASSPLPGEQYF
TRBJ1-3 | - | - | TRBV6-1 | TGTGCCAGCAGTGAGATCAGGGGCTCTGGAAACACCATATATTTT | CASSEIRGSGNTIYF
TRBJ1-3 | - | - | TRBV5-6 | TGTGCCAGCAGCCCCCGGGTCTCTGGAAACACCATATATTTT | CASSPRVSGNTIYF
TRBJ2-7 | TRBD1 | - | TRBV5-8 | TGTGCCAGCAGCCCCGGGGACAGGGAAATGCCCTACGAGCAGTACTTC | CASSPGDREMPYEQYF
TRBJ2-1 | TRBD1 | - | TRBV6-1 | TGTGCCAGCAGTGGATCTACGGGACAGGGCTACAATGAGCAGTTCTTC | CASSGSTGQGYNEQFF
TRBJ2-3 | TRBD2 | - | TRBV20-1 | TGCAGTGCGCTGACTAGCGGGGGTCGCAATTTT | CSALTSGGRNF
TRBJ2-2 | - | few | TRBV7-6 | TGTGCCAGCAGCTTAGCGGGGCCCCCCGGGGAGCTGTTTTTT | CASSLAGPPGELFF
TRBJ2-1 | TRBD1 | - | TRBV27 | TGTGCCAGCACCATATCCGGGACAGGGATCCACAATGAGCAGTTCTTC | CASTISGTGIHNEQFF
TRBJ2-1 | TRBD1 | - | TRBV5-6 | TGTGCCAGCAGCAAGGACAGGGATGAGCTGGATGAGCAGTTCTTC | CASSKDRDELDEQFF
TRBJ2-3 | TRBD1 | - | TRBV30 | TGTGCCTGGGCACCGGGACAGGGGGCGCGGAATACGCAGTATTTT | CAWAPGQGARNTQYF
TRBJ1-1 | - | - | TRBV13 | TGTGCCAGCAGCTTTCGGACAGATTACACTGAAGCTTTCTTT | CASSFRTDYTEAFF
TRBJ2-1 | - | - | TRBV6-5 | TGTGCCAGCAGTTACTCGGACATCTACAATGAGCAGTTCTTC | CASSYSDIYNEQFF
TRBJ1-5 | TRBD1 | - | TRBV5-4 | TGTGCCAGCAGCTCTGACAGGGGCCGGAATCAGCCCCAGCATTTT | CASSSDRGRNQPQHF
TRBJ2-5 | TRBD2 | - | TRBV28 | TGTGCCAGCACTTCAACGGGGGGGCCGAGGGAGACCCAGTACTTC | CASTSTGGPRETQYF
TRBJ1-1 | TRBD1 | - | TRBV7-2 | TGTGCCAGCAGCAAAACAGGGGTAATGAACACTGAAGCTTTCTTT | CASSKTGVMNTEAFF
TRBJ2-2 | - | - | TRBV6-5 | TGTGCCAGCAGCCAACCGGGAATGGCCGGGGAGCTGTTTTTT | CASSQPGMAGELFF
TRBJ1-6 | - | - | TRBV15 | TGTGCCACCAGCAGAGATCAGGATTCACCCCTCCACTTT | CATSRDQDSPLHF
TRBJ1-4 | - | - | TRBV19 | TGTGCCAGTAGTATAGAGGAGGTTTTTAGTCTAACTAATGAAAAACTGTTTTTT | CASSIEEVFSLTNEKLFF
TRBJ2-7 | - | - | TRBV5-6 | TGTGCCAGCAGCTTCGGGACTGAAAGGCCGGAGCAGTACTTC | CASSFGTERPEQYF
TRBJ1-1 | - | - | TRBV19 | TGTGCCAGTACCGAGGGATTGAACACTGAAGCTTTCTTT | CASTEGLNTEAFF
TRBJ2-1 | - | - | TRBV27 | TGTGCCAGTCAGTATGGGGGCGGGCAGTTCTTC | CASQYGGGQFF
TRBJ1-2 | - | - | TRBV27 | TGTGCCAGCAGTACAGGCTATGGCTACACCTTC | CASSTGYGYTF
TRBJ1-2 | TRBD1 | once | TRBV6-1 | TGTGCCAGCAGTGAATCCATATGGACAGGGGCCAACTATGGCTACACCTTC | CASSESIWTGANYGYTF